This entry lists 7 T cell receptor beta chains sequenced from one sample in a study of Ad26.COV2.S vaccination and SARS-CoV-2 variants. Treatment described: some 20 received Ad26.COV2.S at low or high dose, single or two shots; roughly 5 received placebo; per-sample allocation not given. Sampling took place 63 days after the first vaccine or placebo injection. Method: immunoSEQ multiplex PCR; TCRdb's copy keeps in-frame clones and lacks some. The repertoire holds about 480,000 clones, with roughly 85% as singletons. The specimen comprised peripheral blood, sampled in a trial of Ad26.COV2.S vaccine versus placebo. Receptors were obtained from a person aged 18-65 years who received the Ad26.COV2.S COVID-19 vaccine or a placebo.

The chain uses TRBV4-1 and TRBJ2-3; 10 bases are a match to TRBD2. V shed 4 bases, J shed 2 bases, and the junction held 6 bases outside the gene matches. CDR1 is MGHRA, CDR2 YSYEKL, per germline. The CDR3 contains 16 residues. CDR3 in amino acids: CASSLRTSGFTDTQYF. CDR3 coding DNA: TGCGCCAGCAGCCTTCGGACTAGCGGTTTCACAGATACGCAGTATTTT.

This chain joins TRBV9 and TRBJ1-6; 10 positions match TRBD1. The germline V gene has CDR1 SGDLS and CDR2 YYNGEE. Trimming at V came to 5 bases and at J to 6 bases, leaving 8 bases not matched to a gene. The CDR3 has 16 residues. CDR3 coding DNA: TGTGCCAGCAGTCGCCAGACAGGGGGCTTTAATTCACCCCTCCACTTT. This encodes CASSRQTGGFNSPLHF.

The table lists this clone with many counts. The genes are TRBV19 and TRBJ1-1; the D is unclear. The CDR3 is 14 residues long. CDR1 and CDR2 from the germline V gene are LNHDA and SQIVND (reference sequence). V lost 6 bases and J lost 4, with 15 bases in between. CDR3 sequence reads: CASRAGVLVTEAFF. CDR3 sequence (DNA): TGTGCCAGTAGAGCTGGGGTTCTTGTCACTGAAGCTTTCTTT. Combining the CDR3 with reference TRBV19 and TRBJ1-1 gives the whole variable domain DGGITQSPKYLFRKEGQNVTLSCEQNLNHDAMYWYRQDPGQGLRLIYYSQIVNDFQKGDIAEGYSVSREKKESFPLTVTSAQKNPTAFYLCASRAGVLVTEAFFGQGTRLTVV.

This clone was seen more than once but under ten times. This chain uses TRBV27 with TRBJ1-2; D is unresolved. V lost 2 bases to trimming and J lost 7 bases, with 5 bases between them. This CDR3 is 11 amino acids long. CDR1 and CDR2 from the germline V gene are MNHEY and SMNVEV (reference sequence). The CDR3 reads CASSLHTGYTF. The CDR3 DNA follows: TGTGCCAGCAGTTTACACACTGGCTACACCTTC.

The rearrangement joins TRBV4-3 to TRBJ2-7, with D unclear. Deletions cut 0 bases from V and 2 bases from J, with 17 bases between. CDR1 and CDR2 from the germline V gene are LGHNA and YSLEER. The CDR3 totals 17 residues. Here the CDR3 DNA reads TGCGCCAGCAGCCAAGACCTATGGACCCCAGCTACCTACGAGCAGTACTTC. Protein: CASSQDLWTPATYEQYF.

The chain links TRBV29-1 to TRBJ2-3; D remains ambiguous. The ends were cut back, 8 bases at V and 4 bases at J, with 10 bases in the middle. This CDR3 is built from 11 residues. Germline assignment: CDR1 SQVTM and CDR2 ANQGSEA. CDR3: CSLEWADTQYF. In DNA, the CDR3 is TGCAGCCTGGAATGGGCAGATACGCAGTATTTT.

This clone was observed a single time. The chain links TRBV29-1 to TRBJ2-7; 8 positions match TRBD1. The CDR3 is made up of 14 amino acids. Germline V CDR1 and CDR2: SQVTM, ANQGSEA. With 6 bases clipped from V and 0 bases from J, the junction kept 7 bases outside the gene matches. The DNA of the CDR3 is TGCAGCGTCGCAGATACAGGGGGCTCCTACGAGCAGTACTTC. This translates into CSVADTGGSYEQYF.